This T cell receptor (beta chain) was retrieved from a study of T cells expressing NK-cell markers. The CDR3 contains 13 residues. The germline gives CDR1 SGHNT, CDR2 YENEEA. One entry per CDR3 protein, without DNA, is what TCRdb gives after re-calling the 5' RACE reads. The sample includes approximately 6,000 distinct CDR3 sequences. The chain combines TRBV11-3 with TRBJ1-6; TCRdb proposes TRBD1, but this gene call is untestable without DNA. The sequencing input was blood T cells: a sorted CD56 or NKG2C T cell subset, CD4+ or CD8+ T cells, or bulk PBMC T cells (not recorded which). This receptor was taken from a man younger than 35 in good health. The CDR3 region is CASSLDRGSPLHF.